One sample yielded the 21 T cell receptor beta chains listed below, sequenced in a study of T cell repertoires in cytomegalovirus infection. TCRdb ran MiXCR on the reads and lists one entry per CDR3 protein. In the table there are roughly 230,000 distinct CDR3 sequences, 15% to 20% of which are singletons. Specimen: CD8+ T cells from PBMCs. Receptors were obtained from a human donor in good health (CMV status not recorded). Some clones in this sample may be carry-over from other donors' samples.

This clonotype occurred a few times. V and J are TRBV6-2 or TRBV6-3 and TRBJ1-1; tentative D call: TRBD1 (6 bases). Per germline, CDR1 MNHEY and CDR2 SVGEGT. The CDR3 consists of 14 residues. V lost 2 bases, J lost 4 bases, and 11 bases lay in between. CDR3 region: CASSYGGVATEAFF. The CDR3 region has the DNA TGTGCCAGCAGTTACGGGGGCGTCGCCACTGAAGCTTTCTTT.

This clonotype was recorded at least ten times. J is TRBJ2-1 and V is TRBV4-1; tentatively, D is TRBD1 (6 bases). Germline CDR1 reads MGHRA; CDR2 reads YSYEKL. The CDR3 length is 15 residues. V was trimmed by 0 bases and J by 1 base, leaving 7 bases between them. The CDR3 sequence: CASSQDRGSYNEQFF. The CDR3 DNA reads as TGCGCCAGCAGCCAAGACAGGGGATCCTACAATGAGCAGTTCTTC.

The chain has TRBV7-9 and TRBJ2-1; the D gene could be TRBD1 or TRBD2 (5 bases each). The V and J ends lost 3 bases and 9 bases respectively, with 6 bases between them. The V gene's germline CDR1 is SEHNR and CDR2 FQNEAQ (reference sequence). The CDR3 sequence is 11 residues long. The CDR3 DNA follows: TGTGCCAGCAGCTTGGGGGTTGAGCAGTTCTTC. Its protein product is CASSLGVEQFF.

The chain employs TRBV29-1 and TRBJ1-2; maybe TRBD1 (5 bases). The CDR3 has 13 residues. CDR1 and CDR2 (germline): SQVTM, ANQGSEA. V lost 6 bases to trimming and J lost 0 bases, with 11 bases between them. The CDR3 nucleotides are TGCAGCGTGGGGGACGTCTCTAACTATGGCTACACCTTC. Its translation is CSVGDVSNYGYTF. Full variable domain (missing parts from reference TRBV29-1 and TRBJ1-2): SAVISQKPSRDICQRGTSLTIQCQVDSQVTMMFWYRQQPGQSLTLIATANQGSEATYESGFVIDKFPISRPNLTFSTLTVSNMSPEDSSIYLCSVGDVSNYGYTFGSGTRLTVV.

At least ten counts were recorded for this clonotype. The V and J genes are TRBV27 and TRBJ2-7, with TRBD1 identical over 12 bases. From germline, CDR1 is MNHEY and CDR2 SMNVEV (reference sequence). Trimming took 6 bases from V and 3 from J; bases not matched to a gene: 9. The CDR3 runs 16 residues. CDR3 sequence reads: CASSDGTGGQYYEQYF. CDR3 DNA: TGTGCCAGCAGCGATGGGACAGGGGGCCAGTACTACGAGCAGTACTTC.

The chain is built from TRBV14 and TRBJ1-1; a possible D gene is TRBD1 (5 bases). V lost 4 bases and J lost 3, with 12 bases in between. CDR3 size: 14 residues. Germline CDR1 SGHDN, CDR2 FVKESK. CDR3 nucleotide sequence: TGTGCCAGCAGCCCGAAGGAGGGGTACACTGAAGCTTTCTTT. Its translation: CASSPKEGYTEAFF.

There are many counts of this clonotype. The chain joins TRBV7-9 to TRBJ2-3; TRBD2 might be the D (5 bases). The CDR3 loop spans 14 amino acids. The germline V gene encodes CDR1 SEHNR and CDR2 FQNEAQ (reference sequence). V was clipped by 5 bases and J by 3 bases, with 12 bases between them. The CDR3 nucleotides are TGTGCCAGCAGCCCGGAGGTCTGGACAGATACGCAGTATTTT. The encoded protein is CASSPEVWTDTQYF.

There are many counts of this clonotype. V usage is TRBV7-8 and J usage is TRBJ1-1; D is ambiguous. CDR1 and CDR2 from the germline V gene are SGHVS and FQNEAQ. The CDR3 totals 18 residues. V was trimmed by 3 bases and J by 1 base, leaving 21 bases between them. CDR3 residues: CASSFGKAAKLSNTEAFF. The CDR3 nucleotides are TGTGCCAGCAGCTTCGGGAAAGCAGCGAAACTCTCGAACACTGAAGCTTTCTTT.

The chain uses TRBV11-2 and TRBJ1-5; D possibly corresponds to TRBD1 (5 bases). The CDR3 is 15 amino acids. V was pared by 5 bases and J by 7 bases, with 18 bases between. The germline V gene encodes CDR1 SGHAT and CDR2 FQNNGV. The CDR3 region has the DNA TGTGCCAGCAGCCAGGGTTGGCGATCAGGGCAGCCCCAGCATTTT. Amino acids: CASSQGWRSGQPQHF. Combining the CDR3 with reference TRBV11-2 and TRBJ1-5 gives the whole variable domain EAGVAQSPRYKIIEKRQSVAFWCNPISGHATLYWYQQILGQGPKLLIQFQNNGVVDDSQLPKDRFSAERLKGVDSTLKIQPAKLEDSAVYLCASSQGWRSGQPQHFGDGTRLSIL.

This clonotype was counted between two and nine times. The rearrangement uses TRBV12-3 or TRBV12-4 and TRBJ1-4, with TRBD1 matching 8 bases. The ends lost 6 bases at V and 14 bases at J; junction bases unmatched: 17. This CDR3 is built from 15 residues. The CDR3 sequence: CASSLDRTGNLELFF. The CDR3, as DNA: TGTGCCAGCAGCTTGGACCGGACAGGGAATCTCGAGCTGTTTTTT.

This clonotype was counted many times. DNA of the CDR3: TGTGCCAGCAGTCTGGGAGGGAGTCAGCCCCAGCATTTT. Encoded protein: CASSLGGSQPQHF. This chain uses TRBV6-2 or TRBV6-3 with TRBJ1-5; no clear D gene. Between the trimmed V and J ends, which lost 5 bases and 6 bases, there was a span of 11 bases. CDR1 and CDR2 from the germline V gene are MNHEY and SVGEGT. The CDR3 runs 13 residues.

The chain couples TRBV5-5 to TRBJ2-1, with D uncertain. CDR3 length: 16 residues. The germline V gene encodes CDR1 SGHKS and CDR2 YYEKEE (reference sequence). V shed 0 bases and J shed 4 bases, with 14 bases lying between them. CDR3 loop: CASSLGRNNPYNEQFF. CDR3 coding DNA: TGTGCCAGCAGCTTGGGGAGAAATAACCCTTACAATGAGCAGTTCTTC. The full variable domain, its missing parts supplied by reference TRBV5-5 and TRBJ2-1, is DAGVTQSPTHLIKTRGQQVTLRCSPISGHKSVSWYQQVLGQGPQFIFQYYEKEERGRGNFPDRFSARQFPNYSSELNVNALLLGDSALYLCASSLGRNNPYNEQFFGPGTRLTVL.

This clonotype came up many times. The V call is TRBV7-9, the J call TRBJ1-5; 12 bases are shared with TRBD1. The CDR3 spans 15 residues. Germline CDR1 is SEHNR and CDR2 is FQNEAQ (reference sequence). V lost 4 bases, J lost 7 bases, and 5 bases stayed unmatched. DNA for the CDR3: TGTGCCAGCAGCTCCGGGACAGGGGGCGGCCAGCCCCAGCATTTT. It codes for CASSSGTGGGQPQHF.

V gene TRBV20-1 combines with J gene TRBJ2-1; 11 bases fit TRBD2. V was pared by 6 bases and J by 7 bases, with 8 bases of the junction left unmatched. This CDR3 comprises 14 residues. Germline V gene sequence: CDR1 DFQATT, CDR2 SNEGSKA (reference sequence). DNA for the CDR3: TGCAGTGCCTCACTAGCGGGGGTTATAAATGAGCAGTTCTTC. Translating it yields CSASLAGVINEQFF.

This clonotype was counted many times. The chain couples TRBV7-8 to TRBJ2-7; the D is unclear. CDR1 and CDR2 from the germline V gene are SGHVS and FQNEAQ. The CDR3 contains 15 residues. V was shortened by 1 base and J by 2 bases, with 12 bases between the two germline ends. CDR3 nucleotide sequence: TGTGCCAGCAGCTTAGTCACGGACGGCACCTACGAGCAGTACTTC. It specifies CASSLVTDGTYEQYF.

This CDR3 reads CASSYDKSRTDTYEQYF. DNA of the CDR3: TGTGCCAGCAGTTATGACAAGTCTAGGACGGATACCTACGAGCAGTACTTC. V usage is TRBV6-2 or TRBV6-3 and J usage is TRBJ2-7; no clear D. With 3 bases removed from V and 2 bases from J, the gap between germline ends came to 20 bases. The germline CDR1 and CDR2 sequences are MNHEY and SVGEGT. The CDR3 loop spans 17 amino acids.

This chain links TRBV7-6 with TRBJ2-4, with a weak D call TRBD1 (6 bases). The CDR3 is 14 residues long. Germline V gene sequence: CDR1 SGHVS, CDR2 FNYEAQ. Trimming stripped 7 bases from V and 7 bases from J, with 17 bases between. CDR3 bases: TGTGCCAGCATAAAAGAGGGGGAATCGAACATTCAGTACTTC. As protein: CASIKEGESNIQYF.

This clonotype has ten or more counts. The chain has TRBV28 and TRBJ2-2, with D possibly being TRBD1 (6 bases). The CDR3 runs 18 residues. V gave up 5 bases and J gave up 4 bases, with 23 bases separating them. CDR1 and CDR2 from the germline V gene are MDHEN and SYDVKM. The CDR3 nucleotides are TGTGCCAGCAGTCTGGACAGAAGGGGTCAGATGGGCACCGGGGAGCTGTTTTTT. This gives the protein CASSLDRRGQMGTGELFF.

The J gene is TRBJ1-5, the V gene TRBV6-6; maybe TRBD1 (5 bases). CDR1 and CDR2 from the germline V gene are MNHNY and SVGAGI (reference sequence). V shed 2 bases and J shed 4 bases, with 12 bases lying between them. This CDR3 contains 15 residues. CDR3 sequence reads: CASSYVEGPNQPQHF. CDR3 nucleotides: TGTGCCAGCAGTTACGTGGAGGGGCCAAATCAGCCCCAGCATTTT.

This clonotype has at least ten counts. A read error may produce the germline difference seen at one junction end. The chain links TRBV7-7 to TRBJ2-1, with 7 bases fitting TRBD1. Germline CDR1 SSHAT, CDR2 FNYEAQ (reference sequence). The CDR3 covers 16 residues. DNA for the CDR3: TGTGCTAGCAGCGACCACCCGGGACAGAACTACAATGAGCAGTTCTTC. Translated: CASSDHPGQNYNEQFF.

This clonotype was seen many times. This rearrangement joins TRBV7-6 to TRBJ2-5; 7 nucleotides align to TRBD1. The CDR3 consists of 13 residues. The germline gives CDR1 SGHVS, CDR2 FNYEAQ. The V and J ends lost 2 bases and 4 bases, in that order; junction bases with no gene match: 1. The CDR3 here is CASSLPGGETQYF. CDR3 nucleotides: TGTGCCAGCAGCTTACCAGGGGGAGAGACCCAGTACTTC.